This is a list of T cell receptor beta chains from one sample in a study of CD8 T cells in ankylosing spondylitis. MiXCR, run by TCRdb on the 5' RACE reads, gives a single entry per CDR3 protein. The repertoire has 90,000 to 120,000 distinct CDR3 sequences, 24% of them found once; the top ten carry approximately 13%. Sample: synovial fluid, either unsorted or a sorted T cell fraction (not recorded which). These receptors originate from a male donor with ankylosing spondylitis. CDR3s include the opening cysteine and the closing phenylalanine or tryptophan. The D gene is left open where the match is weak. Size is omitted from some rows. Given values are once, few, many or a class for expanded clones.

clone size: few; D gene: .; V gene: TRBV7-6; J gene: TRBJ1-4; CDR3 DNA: TGTGCCAGCAGCTTAGCGGCTAATGAAAAACTGTTTTTT; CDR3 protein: CASSLAANEKLFF
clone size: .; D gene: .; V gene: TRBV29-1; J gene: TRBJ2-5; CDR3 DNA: TGCAGCGTTGAAGATCTTCGGACACCTACCCAAGAGACCCAGTACTTC; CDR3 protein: CSVEDLRTPTQETQYF
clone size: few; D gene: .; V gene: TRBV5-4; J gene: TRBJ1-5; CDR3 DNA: TGTGCCAGCAGTGAAGGGGTTAATCAGCCCCAGCATTTT; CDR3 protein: CASSEGVNQPQHF
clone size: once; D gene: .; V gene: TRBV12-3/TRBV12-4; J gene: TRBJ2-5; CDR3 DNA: TGTGCCAGCAGTTTATGGGGGAGTAGGACCCAGTACTTC; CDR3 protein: CASSLWGSRTQYF
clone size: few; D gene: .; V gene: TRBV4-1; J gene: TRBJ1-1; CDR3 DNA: TGCGCCAGCAGCCAAGTAACAAGGTCCTCGAGTGGGGCTTTCTTT; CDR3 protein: CASSQVTRSSSGAFF
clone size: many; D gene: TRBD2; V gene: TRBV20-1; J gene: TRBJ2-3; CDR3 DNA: TGCAGTGCTAGATCCCGGGGGGGGGCGCAAGTGGATACGCAGTATTTT; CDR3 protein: CSARSRGGAQVDTQYF
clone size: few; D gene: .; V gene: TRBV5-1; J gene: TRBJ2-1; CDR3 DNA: TGCGCCAGCAAACAGGTATACAATGAGCAGTTCTTC; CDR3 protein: CASKQVYNEQFF
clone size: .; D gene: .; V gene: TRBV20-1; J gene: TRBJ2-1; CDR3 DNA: TGCAGTGCTAGAGAACCTGGTCGGGTTGGGTACAATGAGCAGTTCTTC; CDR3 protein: CSAREPGRVGYNEQFF
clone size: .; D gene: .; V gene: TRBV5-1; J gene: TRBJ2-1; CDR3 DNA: TGCGCCAGCAGCTTGTTAGATGAGCAGTTCTTC; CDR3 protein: CASSLLDEQFF
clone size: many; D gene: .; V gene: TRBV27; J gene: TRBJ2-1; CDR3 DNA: TGTGCCAGCAGTTTAGCGGGTGAGCAGTTCTTC; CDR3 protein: CASSLAGEQFF
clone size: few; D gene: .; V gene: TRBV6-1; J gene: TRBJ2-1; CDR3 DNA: TGTGCCAGCAGTCAATACATGGAGTCCCATGAGCAGTTCTTC; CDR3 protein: CASSQYMESHEQFF
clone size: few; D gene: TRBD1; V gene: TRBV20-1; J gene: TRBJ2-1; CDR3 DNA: TGCAGTGCTAGAGCGACGGGACAGGACATTAATGAGCAGTTCTTC; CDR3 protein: CSARATGQDINEQFF
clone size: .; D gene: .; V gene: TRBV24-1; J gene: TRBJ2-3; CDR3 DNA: TGTGCCAGCCACGCGGCGGGCTTCACAGATACGCAGTATTTT; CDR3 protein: CASHAAGFTDTQYF
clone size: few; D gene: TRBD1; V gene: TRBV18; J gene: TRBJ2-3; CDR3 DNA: TGTGCCAGCTCTCCCGGGACAGTAAGGCGGTTCACAGATACGCAGTATTTT; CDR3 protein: CASSPGTVRRFTDTQYF
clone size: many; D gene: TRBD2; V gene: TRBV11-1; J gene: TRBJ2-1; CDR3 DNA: TGTGCCAGCAGCTTATGGCTAGCGGCTTTAGACAGCTCCTACAATGAGCAGTTCTTC; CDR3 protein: CASSLWLAALDSSYNEQFF
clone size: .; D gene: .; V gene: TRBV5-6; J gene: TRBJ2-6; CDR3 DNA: TGTGCCAGCAGCTTCCTCTCGGGGCAGGGTGGCTCTGGGGCCAACGTCCTGACTTTC; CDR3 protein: CASSFLSGQGGSGANVLTF
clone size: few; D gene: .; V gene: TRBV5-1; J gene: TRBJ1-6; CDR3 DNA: TGCGCCAGCAGCTTGGGGAGTCAGGGGTTGTATAATTCACCCCTCCACTTT; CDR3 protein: CASSLGSQGLYNSPLHF
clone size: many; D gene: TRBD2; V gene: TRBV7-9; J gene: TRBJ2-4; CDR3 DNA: TGTGCCAGCAGCTTCGGGACTAGCGGGAGCCACATTCAGTACTTC; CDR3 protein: CASSFGTSGSHIQYF
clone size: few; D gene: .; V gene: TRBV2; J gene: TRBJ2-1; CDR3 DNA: TGTGCCAGCACCTACTGGGGGGGGGCAGAGGAGCAGTTCTTC; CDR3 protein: CASTYWGGAEEQFF
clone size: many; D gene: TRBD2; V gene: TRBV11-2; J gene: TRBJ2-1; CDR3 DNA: TGTGCCAGCAGCTTGGGGCCCCGGGCTAGCGGGAATCGCAATGAGCAGTTCTTC; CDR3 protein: CASSLGPRASGNRNEQFF
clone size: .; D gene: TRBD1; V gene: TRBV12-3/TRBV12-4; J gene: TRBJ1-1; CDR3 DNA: TGTGCCAGCAGTGCCAGCCGGGGGACAGGGAGTACCACTGAAGCTTTCTTT; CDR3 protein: CASSASRGTGSTTEAFF
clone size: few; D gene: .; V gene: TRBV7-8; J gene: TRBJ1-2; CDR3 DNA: TGTGCCAGCAGCTTATTGGTAGGAGCGCAACATGGCTACACCTTC; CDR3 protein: CASSLLVGAQHGYTF
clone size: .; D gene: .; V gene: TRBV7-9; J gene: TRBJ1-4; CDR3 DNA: TGTGCCAGCAGCCCTCAGGGTGGTGAAAAACTGTTTTTT; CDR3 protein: CASSPQGGEKLFF
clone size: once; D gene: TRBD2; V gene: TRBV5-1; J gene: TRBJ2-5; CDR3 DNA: TGCGCCAGCAGCTTGGGTCCAGCGGGAGAAGGGGAGACCCAGTACTTC; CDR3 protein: CASSLGPAGEGETQYF
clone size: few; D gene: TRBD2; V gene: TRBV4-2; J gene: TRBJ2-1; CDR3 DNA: TGTGCCAGCAGCCAAGATATACTAGCGGGAGCGGAGGCCTATGGGGCCTACAATGAGCAGTTCTTC; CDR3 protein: CASSQDILAGAEAYGAYNEQFF
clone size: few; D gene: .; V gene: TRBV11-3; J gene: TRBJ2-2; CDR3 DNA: TGTGCCAGCAGCACAGGAGGGACAGTGAACACCGGGGAGCTGTTTTTT; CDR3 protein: CASSTGGTVNTGELFF
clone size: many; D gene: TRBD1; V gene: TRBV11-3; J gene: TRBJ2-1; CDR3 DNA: TGTGCCAGCAGCCCCCGGACAGGGGACCTACTCTACAATGAGCAGTTCTTC; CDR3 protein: CASSPRTGDLLYNEQFF
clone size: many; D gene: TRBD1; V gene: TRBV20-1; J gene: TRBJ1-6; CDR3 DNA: TGCAGTGCTATCTCCGGGACAGCGAATTCTAATTCACCCCTCCACTTT; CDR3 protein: CSAISGTANSNSPLHF
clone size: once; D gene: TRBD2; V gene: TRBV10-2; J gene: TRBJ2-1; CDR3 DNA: TGCGCCAGCAGTGAGGCTAGCGGGACTCTCAGCCCTTTCTTC; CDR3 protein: CASSEASGTLSPFF
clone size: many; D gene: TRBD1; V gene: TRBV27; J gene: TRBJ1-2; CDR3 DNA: TGTGCCAGCAGTTCCCGGGACAGTTATGGCTACACCTTC; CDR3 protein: CASSSRDSYGYTF
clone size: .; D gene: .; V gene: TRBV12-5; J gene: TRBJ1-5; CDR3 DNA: TGTGCTAGTGGTTTGGTTCAGCCCCAGCATTTT; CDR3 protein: CASGLVQPQHF
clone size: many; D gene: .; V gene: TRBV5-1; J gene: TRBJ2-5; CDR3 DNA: TGCGCCAGCAGCCCGGAGTGGGAGACCCAGTACTTC; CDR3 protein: CASSPEWETQYF
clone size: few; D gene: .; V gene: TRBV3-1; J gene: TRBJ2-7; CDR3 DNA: TGTGCCAGCAGCCAGCGGGACAGCTACGAGCAGTACTTC; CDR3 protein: CASSQRDSYEQYF
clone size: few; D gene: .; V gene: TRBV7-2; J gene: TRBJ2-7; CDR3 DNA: TGTGCCAGCAGCTTCGTGGGAGGTGGTGAGCAGTACTTC; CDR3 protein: CASSFVGGGEQYF
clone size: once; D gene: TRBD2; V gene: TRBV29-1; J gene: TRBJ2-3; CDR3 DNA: TGCAGCGCCAAAGGACTAGAGGGCACAGATACGCAGTATTTT; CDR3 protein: CSAKGLEGTDTQYF
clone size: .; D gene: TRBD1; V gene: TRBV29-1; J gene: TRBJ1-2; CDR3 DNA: TGCAGCGTGGGACAGAACTATGGCTACACCTTC; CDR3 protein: CSVGQNYGYTF
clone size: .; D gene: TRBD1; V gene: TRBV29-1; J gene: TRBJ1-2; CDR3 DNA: TGCAGCGTTGCCCCGACAGGGGGCAACTATGGCTACACCTTC; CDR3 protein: CSVAPTGGNYGYTF
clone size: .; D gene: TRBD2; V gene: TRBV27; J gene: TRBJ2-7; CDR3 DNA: TGTGCCAGCAGTTTGTTACTAGCGGGAGGGCCCTACGAGCAGTACTTC; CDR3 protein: CASSLLLAGGPYEQYF
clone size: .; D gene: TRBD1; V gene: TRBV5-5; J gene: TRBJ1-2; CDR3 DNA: TGTGCCAGCAGCTTGGAGGACAGGGGGCATGGCTACACCTTC; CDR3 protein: CASSLEDRGHGYTF
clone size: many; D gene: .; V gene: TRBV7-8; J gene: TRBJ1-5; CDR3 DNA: TGTGCCAGCAGCCTACAGTCGGATCAGCCCCAGCATTTT; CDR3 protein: CASSLQSDQPQHF
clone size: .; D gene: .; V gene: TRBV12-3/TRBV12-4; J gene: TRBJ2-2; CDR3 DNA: TGTGCCAGCAGTTTTACTCCCGGGGAGCTGTTTTTT; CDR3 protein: CASSFTPGELFF
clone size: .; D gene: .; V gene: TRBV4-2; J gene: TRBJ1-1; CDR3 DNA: TGTGCCAGCAGCCCGGACTCAGAGGCGGGGGCTTTCTTT; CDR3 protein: CASSPDSEAGAFF
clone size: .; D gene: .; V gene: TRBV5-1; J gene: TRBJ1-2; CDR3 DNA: TGCGCCAGCAGCGGGGACGGCGCCCTCTATGGCTACACCTTC; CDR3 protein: CASSGDGALYGYTF
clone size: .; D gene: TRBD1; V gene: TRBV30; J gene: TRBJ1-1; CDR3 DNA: TGTGCCTACACGACAGGGAGGACTGAAGCTTTCTTT; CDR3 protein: CAYTTGRTEAFF
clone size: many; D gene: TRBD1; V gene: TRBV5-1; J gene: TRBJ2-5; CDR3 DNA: TGCGCCAGCAGTTTCGGACAGGGGAGAGAGACCCAGTACTTC; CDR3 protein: CASSFGQGRETQYF
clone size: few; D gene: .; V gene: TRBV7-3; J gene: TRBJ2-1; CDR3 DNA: TGTGCCAGCAGGTCTAACCGGGACAGCTTCTCCAGCGGGCACTCCTACAATGAGCAGTTCTTC; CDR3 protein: CASRSNRDSFSSGHSYNEQFF
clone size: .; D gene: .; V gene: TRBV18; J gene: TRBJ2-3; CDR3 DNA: TGTGCCAGCTCACCAACAGATACGCAGTATTTT; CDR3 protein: CASSPTDTQYF
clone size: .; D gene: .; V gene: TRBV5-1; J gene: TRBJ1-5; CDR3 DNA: TGCGCCAGCAGGGGCGGGACGGGTCAGCCCCAGCATTTT; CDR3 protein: CASRGGTGQPQHF
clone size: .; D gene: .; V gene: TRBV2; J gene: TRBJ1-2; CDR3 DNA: TGTGCCAGCTCCGACAGAGACTATGGCTACACCTTC; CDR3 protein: CASSDRDYGYTF
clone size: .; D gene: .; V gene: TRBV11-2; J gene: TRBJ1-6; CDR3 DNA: TGTGCCAGCACCCCCAAGGGGTCGGTTAATAATTCACCCCTCCACTTT; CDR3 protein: CASTPKGSVNNSPLHF
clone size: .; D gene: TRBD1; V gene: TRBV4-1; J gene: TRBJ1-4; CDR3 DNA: TGCGCCAGCAGCCAAGAGGGACAGAGGGGCGAAAAACTGTTTTTT; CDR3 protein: CASSQEGQRGEKLFF
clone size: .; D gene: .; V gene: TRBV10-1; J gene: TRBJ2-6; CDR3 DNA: TGCGCCAGCAGTGGCGGGGCCAACGTCCTGACTTTC; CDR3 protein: CASSGGANVLTF
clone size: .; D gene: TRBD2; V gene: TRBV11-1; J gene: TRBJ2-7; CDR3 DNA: TGTGCCAGCAGCCTGAGACTAGCGGAGAACTACGAGCAGTACTTC; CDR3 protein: CASSLRLAENYEQYF